One sample yielded the 2 T cell receptor beta chains listed below, sequenced in a study of T cell responses to AZD1222 COVID-19 vaccine. Here immunoSEQ multiplex PCR was the method, and the copy in TCRdb shows in-frame clones only, minus some. The data contain 150,000 to 200,000 clones, around 94% of them singletons. This material consisted of peripheral blood, taken on day 0 of AZD1222 vaccination. The receptors here all came from an adult in good health.

The chain has TRBV6-5 and TRBJ1-2; D is uncertain. Germline CDR1 and CDR2: MNHEY and SVGAGI. The ends were cut back, 0 bases at V and 4 bases at J, with 6 bases in the middle. The CDR3 spans 13 residues. For the CDR3, the DNA is TGTGCCAGCAGTTACTCGGTTTTCTATGGCTACACCTTC. This gives the protein CASSYSVFYGYTF.

This sequence joins TRBV30 and TRBJ2-2, with a tentative D call TRBD2 (6 bases). CDR1 and CDR2 (germline): GTSNPN, SVGIG (reference sequence). The CDR3 covers 14 residues. V was trimmed by 0 bases and J by 5 bases, leaving 10 bases between them. This CDR3 reads CAWSVRRGTGELFF. CDR3 nucleotides: TGTGCCTGGAGTGTACGGAGGGGTACCGGGGAGCTGTTTTTT.